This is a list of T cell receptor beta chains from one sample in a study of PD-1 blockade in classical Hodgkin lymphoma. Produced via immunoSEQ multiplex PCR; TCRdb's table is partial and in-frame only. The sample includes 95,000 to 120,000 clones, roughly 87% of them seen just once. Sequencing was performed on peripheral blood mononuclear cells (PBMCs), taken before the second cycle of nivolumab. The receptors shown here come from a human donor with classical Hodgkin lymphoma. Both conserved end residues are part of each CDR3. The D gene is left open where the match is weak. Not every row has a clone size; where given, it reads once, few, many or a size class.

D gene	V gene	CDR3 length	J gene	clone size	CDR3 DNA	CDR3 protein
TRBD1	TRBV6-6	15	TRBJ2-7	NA	TGTGCCAGCAGTTACCCGGGACAGGGACACTACGAGCAGTACTTC	CASSYPGQGHYEQYF
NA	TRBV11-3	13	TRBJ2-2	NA	TGTGCCAGCAGCCTCGGGACCAGCGGGGAGCTGTTTTTT	CASSLGTSGELFF
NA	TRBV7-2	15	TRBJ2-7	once	TGTGCCAGCAGCACACAGAATGGCGCTAGCTACGAGCAGTACTTC	CASSTQNGASYEQYF
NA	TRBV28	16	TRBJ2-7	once	TGTGCCAGCATTCCGGGACACCAAGCCTTCCTCTACGAGCAGTACTTC	CASIPGHQAFLYEQYF
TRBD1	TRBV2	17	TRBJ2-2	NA	TGTGCCAGCAGCGGGACCGGGACAGGGGGGGACACCGGGGAGCTGTTTTTT	CASSGTGTGGDTGELFF
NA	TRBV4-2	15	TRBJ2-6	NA	TGTGCCAGCAGCCAAGATCTATCTGGGGCCAACGTCCTGACTTTC	CASSQDLSGANVLTF
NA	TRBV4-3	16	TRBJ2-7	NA	TGCGCCAGCAGCCAAACGGGACAGCGGGAGACGGGGGAGCAGTACTTC	CASSQTGQRETGEQYF
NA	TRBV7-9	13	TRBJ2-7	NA	TGTGCCAGCAACTTTGGCACGAGAGGCGAGCAGTACTTC	CASNFGTRGEQYF
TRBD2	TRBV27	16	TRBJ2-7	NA	TGTGCCAGCAGTTTAGGTCTAGCGGAGATAAACTACGAGCAGTACTTC	CASSLGLAEINYEQYF
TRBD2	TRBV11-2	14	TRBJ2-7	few	TGTGCCAGCAGCCGGGACTACCAGACCTACGAGCAGTACTTC	CASSRDYQTYEQYF
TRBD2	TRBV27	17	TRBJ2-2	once	TGTGCCAGCAGTTTTACCCCTAGCGGAGCTTACACCGGGGAGCTGTTTTTT	CASSFTPSGAYTGELFF
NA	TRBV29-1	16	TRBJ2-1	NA	TGCAGCGCCCTCCCCTTGAGGGAGCTTACCTACAATGAGCAGTTCTTC	CSALPLRELTYNEQFF
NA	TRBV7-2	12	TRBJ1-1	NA	TGTGCCAGCAGCTTCCCGAACACTGAAGCTTTCTTT	CASSFPNTEAFF
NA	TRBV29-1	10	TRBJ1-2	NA	TGCAGCGTCGAGGACTATGGCTACACCTTC	CSVEDYGYTF
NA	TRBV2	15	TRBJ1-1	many	TGTGCCAGCAGCCGACTTATTACAGCGAACACTGAAGCTTTCTTT	CASSRLITANTEAFF
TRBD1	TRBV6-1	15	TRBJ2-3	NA	TGTGCCAGCAGGGCGGACAGGGGTGGCGCAGATACGCAGTATTTT	CASRADRGGADTQYF
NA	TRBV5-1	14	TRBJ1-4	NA	TGCGCCAGCAGGTCCGGGACAACTAATGAAAAACTGTTTTTT	CASRSGTTNEKLFF
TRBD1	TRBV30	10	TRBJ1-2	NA	TGTGCCCTGACAGGGCATGGCTACACCTTC	CALTGHGYTF
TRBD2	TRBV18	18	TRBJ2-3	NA	TGTGCCAGCTCACCAGGACTAGCGGGAGTTGGGGGCACAGATACGCAGTATTTT	CASSPGLAGVGGTDTQYF
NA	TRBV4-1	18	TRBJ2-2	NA	TGCGCCAGCAGCCAAGGTACCGACAGGCTCTTACTCGCCGGGGAGCTGTTTTTT	CASSQGTDRLLLAGELFF
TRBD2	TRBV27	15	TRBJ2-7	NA	TGTGCCAGCAGTTTGGCGGCGGGAGGTGCCTACGAGCAGTACTTC	CASSLAAGGAYEQYF
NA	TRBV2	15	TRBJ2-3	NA	TGTGCCAGCAGTGAACCGGGAAAACCAACAGATACGCAGTATTTT	CASSEPGKPTDTQYF
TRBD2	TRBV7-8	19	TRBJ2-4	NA	TGTGCCAGCAGCTTAGGCCGGGACTATACGTTAGTAGCCAAAAACATTCAGTACTTC	CASSLGRDYTLVAKNIQYF
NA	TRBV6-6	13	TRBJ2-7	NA	TGTGCCAGCAGTTTTACAGGGAACTACGAGCAGTACTTC	CASSFTGNYEQYF
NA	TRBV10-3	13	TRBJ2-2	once	TGTGCCACCTGGGGGATTGTCACCGGGGAGCTGTTTTTT	CATWGIVTGELFF
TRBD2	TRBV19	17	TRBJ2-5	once	TGTGCCAGTAGTATAATTAAGCGACTAGCGGGAGGAGAGACCCAGTACTTC	CASSIIKRLAGGETQYF
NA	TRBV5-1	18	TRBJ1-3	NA	TGCGCCAGCAGCCCGACAGTCGGGTTGGGGTACTCTGGAAACACCATATATTTT	CASSPTVGLGYSGNTIYF
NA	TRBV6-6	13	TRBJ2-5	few	TGTGCCAGCAGTTACGGCAGTTTGGAGACCCAGTACTTC	CASSYGSLETQYF
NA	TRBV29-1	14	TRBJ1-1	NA	TGCAGCGTAATCCGGGACCCAAGTGGGGATGAAGCTTTCTTT	CSVIRDPSGDEAFF
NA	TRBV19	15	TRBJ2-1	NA	TGTGCCAGTAGTAGAACGGGGAATTCCTACAATGAGCAGTTCTTC	CASSRTGNSYNEQFF
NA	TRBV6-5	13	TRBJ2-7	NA	TGTGCCAGCAGAGCAGGGGTTTTCTACGAGCAGTACTTC	CASRAGVFYEQYF
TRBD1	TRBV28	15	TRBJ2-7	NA	TGTGCCAGCAGTTCTACCGGGACAGGGGCCTACGAGCAGTACTTC	CASSSTGTGAYEQYF
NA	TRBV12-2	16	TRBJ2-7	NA	TGTGCAAGTCGCAACCCCCACCCCCCCTCACTAGGGGAGCAGTACTTC	CASRNPHPPSLGEQYF
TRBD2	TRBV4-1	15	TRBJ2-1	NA	TGCGCCAGCAGCCAATTCGGGACTAGCGGCAATGAGCAGTTCTTC	CASSQFGTSGNEQFF
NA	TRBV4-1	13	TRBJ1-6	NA	TGCGCCAGCAGCCAAGATGGGCGATCACCCCTCCACTTT	CASSQDGRSPLHF
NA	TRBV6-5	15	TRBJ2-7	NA	NA	CASSSSRTGTSGAVF
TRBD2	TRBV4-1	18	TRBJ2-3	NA	TGCGCCAGCAGCCATGCACCGGGACTAGCGGGAGGCTCAGATACGCAGTATTTT	CASSHAPGLAGGSDTQYF
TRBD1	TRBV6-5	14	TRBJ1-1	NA	TGTGCCAGCAGACGGGACAGCTTGGGGACTGAAGCTTTCTTT	CASRRDSLGTEAFF
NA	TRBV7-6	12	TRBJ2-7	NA	TGTGCCAGCAGCTTAGTTCGGAGCGAGCAGTACTTC	CASSLVRSEQYF
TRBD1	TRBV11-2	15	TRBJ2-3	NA	TGTGCCAGCAGCTCCTCGGGACAGGGTACAGATACGCAGTATTTT	CASSSSGQGTDTQYF
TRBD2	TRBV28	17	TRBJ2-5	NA	TGTGCCAGCAGTTTGGGTGGGAGGGCCGACTTTCGGGAGACCCAGTACTTC	CASSLGGRADFRETQYF
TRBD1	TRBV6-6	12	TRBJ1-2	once	TGTGCCAGCACCTTGACAGGGGATGGCTACACCTTC	CASTLTGDGYTF
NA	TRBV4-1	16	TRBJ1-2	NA	TGCGCCAGCAGCCAAGATTTTGGGGGTTGGGACTATGGCTACACCTTC	CASSQDFGGWDYGYTF
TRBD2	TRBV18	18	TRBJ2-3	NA	TGTGCCAGCTCACCGCTAGCGGGAGACCCAATACGCACAGATACGCAGTATTTT	CASSPLAGDPIRTDTQYF
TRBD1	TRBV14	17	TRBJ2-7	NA	TGTGCCAGCAGCCCGGGGCTGGGACAGGACAGCTCCTACGAGCAGTACTTC	CASSPGLGQDSSYEQYF
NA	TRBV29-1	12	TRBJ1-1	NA	TGCAGCGTATACAGGGAAAACACTGAAGCTTTCTTT	CSVYRENTEAFF
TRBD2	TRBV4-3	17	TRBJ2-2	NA	TGCGCCAGCAGACGATTACTAGCGGAAGATTCTACCGGGGAGCTGTTTTTT	CASRRLLAEDSTGELFF
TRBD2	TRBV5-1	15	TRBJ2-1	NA	TGCGCCAGCTCGGTGGGGGGGGAGCCCTACAATGAGCAGTTCTTC	CASSVGGEPYNEQFF
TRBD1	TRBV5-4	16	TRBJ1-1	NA	TGTGCCAGCAGCTTGGCCAGGGGGCAGAGGAACACTGAAGCTTTCTTT	CASSLARGQRNTEAFF
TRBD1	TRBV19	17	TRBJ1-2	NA	TGTGCCAGTAGTATTTCCCGGGACAGGGTTGCTGGCTATGGCTACACCTTC	CASSISRDRVAGYGYTF
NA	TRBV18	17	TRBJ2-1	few	TGTGCCAGCTCACTGGGGTTGTGGGGGAGCTCCTACAATGAGCAGTTCTTC	CASSLGLWGSSYNEQFF
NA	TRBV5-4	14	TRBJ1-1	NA	TGCGCCAGCAGCCCATCGTACTTGAACACTGAAGCTTTCTTT	CASSPSYLNTEAFF
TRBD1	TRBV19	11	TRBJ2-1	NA	TGTGCCAGTAGTATTGGTCGGGACAGGTTCTTC	CASSIGRDRFF
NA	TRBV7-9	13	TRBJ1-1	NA	TGTGCCAGCAGTCCGACCCTGAACACTGAAGCTTTCTTT	CASSPTLNTEAFF
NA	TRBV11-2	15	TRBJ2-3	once	TGTGCCAGCAGCTTAGGGAGGACTAGCACAGATACGCAGTATTTT	CASSLGRTSTDTQYF
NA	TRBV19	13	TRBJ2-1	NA	TGTGCCAGTAGTATGTCTAGCCACAATGAGCAGTTCTTC	CASSMSSHNEQFF
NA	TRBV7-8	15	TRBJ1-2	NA	TGTGCCAGCAGCCCCTGGACCGCTAACCTCACGGGCTACACCTTC	CASSPWTANLTGYTF
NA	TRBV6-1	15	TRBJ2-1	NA	TGTGCCAGCAGTGAAGCGCGGACCACGACGGGTGAGCAGTTCTTC	CASSEARTTTGEQFF